This TCR beta chain was captured by sequencing in a study of PD-1 blockade in classical Hodgkin lymphoma. Overall study results and limits: Researchers reported that CD4+ TCR diversity, though not CD8+, rose significantly by C4D1. Repertoire differences lack defined causes, possibly disease activity or prior therapy.

Sequencing was performed with immunoSEQ multiplex PCR; in TCRdb, only in-frame clones are kept and a portion is missing. The table has roughly 97,000 clones, roughly 84% seen once. With regard to this clone: Antigen unknown.

Brentuximab vedotin exposure varied among the patients, all of whom had relapsed after autologous stem cell transplantation. Complete response, partial response or progressive disease constituted the best responses recorded. Trimming at V came to 9 bases and at J to 3 bases, leaving 4 bases not matched to a gene. Germline CDR1 is ENHRY and CDR2 is SYGVKD. The CDR3 covers 13 residues. This receptor was obtained from a human donor with classical Hodgkin lymphoma. Here the sequenced sample was peripheral blood mononuclear cells (PBMCs), taken at baseline. The J gene is TRBJ2-5, the V gene TRBV10-3; 10 bases agree with TRBD1. The CDR3 region has the DNA TGTGCCATTACCGGGACAGGGGAAGAGACCCAGTACTTC. Encoded protein: CAITGTGEETQYF.